These 21 T cell receptor beta chains share one sample of origin, sequenced in a study of blood T cell repertoires in COVID-19. Measured with immunoSEQ multiplex PCR; TCRdb has only the in-frame clones, and not every one. The sample has 250,000 to 400,000 clones; roughly 85% are singletons. Input material: PBMCs or T cells enriched from blood (not recorded which). Source of these receptors: a young woman who had been exposed to COVID-19.

The chain joins TRBV10-3 to TRBJ2-2, with 9 bases aligning to TRBD1. Unmatched junction bases numbered 3, after V lost 6 bases and J lost 1 base. The CDR3 spans 15 residues. Germline V lookup: CDR1 ENHRY, CDR2 SYGVKD. CDR3 sequence reads: CAIRPGQGNTGELFF. CDR3 DNA sequence: TGTGCCATCAGGCCGGGACAGGGGAACACCGGGGAGCTGTTTTTT.

This chain connects TRBV7-8 to TRBJ1-1, with 9 bases matching TRBD1. Germline V lookup: CDR1 SGHVS, CDR2 FQNEAQ. The CDR3 totals 15 residues. Trimming at V came to 6 bases and at J to 4 bases, leaving 9 bases not matched to a gene. Here the CDR3 DNA reads TGTGCCAGCAGTTTGTACAGGGGGCAAAGCACTGAAGCTTTCTTT. This translates into CASSLYRGQSTEAFF.

The genes are TRBV5-1 and TRBJ1-2; 10 bases line up with TRBD1. J was trimmed by 3 bases and V by 4 bases; bases with no gene match: 3. Germline V gene data show CDR1 as SGHRS and CDR2 as YFSETQ. This CDR3 comprises 14 residues. CDR3: CASSAGTGDYGYTF. The CDR3 DNA follows: TGCGCCAGCAGCGCCGGGACAGGGGACTATGGCTACACCTTC. The full variable domain, rest sourced from reference TRBV5-1 and TRBJ1-2, is KAGVTQTPRYLIKTRGQQVTLSCSPISGHRSVSWYQQTPGQGLQFLFEYFSETQRNKGNFPGRFSGRQFSNSRSEMNVSTLELGDSALYLCASSAGTGDYGYTFGSGTRLTVV.

This chain links TRBV4-1 with TRBJ2-5; 7 bases fit TRBD1. Germline values: CDR1 MGHRA, CDR2 YSYEKL. V was pared by 4 bases and J by 1 base, with 3 bases of the junction left unmatched. The CDR3 loop spans 14 amino acids. This CDR3 reads CASSPGQFQETQYF. The CDR3 nucleotides read TGCGCCAGCAGCCCGGGACAGTTCCAAGAGACCCAGTACTTC.

This clone occurred many times. V usage is TRBV6-5 and J usage is TRBJ1-3; D unclear. The CDR3 runs 12 residues. V gave up 6 bases and J gave up 3 bases, with 6 bases separating them. From germline, CDR1 is MNHEY and CDR2 SVGAGI. CDR3 DNA: TGTGCCAGCAGCATCATTGGAAACACCATATATTTT. Encoded protein: CASSIIGNTIYF.

The genes are TRBV19 and TRBJ2-7; 9 nucleotides agree with TRBD1. The J segment lost 4 bases and the V segment lost 5 bases, leaving 12 bases of the junction unmatched. Germline V CDR1 and CDR2: LNHDA, SQIVND (reference sequence). CDR3 length equals 16 residues. Here the CDR3 reads CASSGPGTGRTYEQYF. In DNA form, the CDR3 reads TGTGCCAGTAGTGGACCCGGGACAGGGCGCACGTACGAGCAGTACTTC. Full variable domain (outside the CDR3, taken from reference TRBV19 and TRBJ2-7): DGGITQSPKYLFRKEGQNVTLSCEQNLNHDAMYWYRQDPGQGLRLIYYSQIVNDFQKGDIAEGYSVSREKKESFPLTVTSAQKNPTAFYLCASSGPGTGRTYEQYFGPGTRLTVT.

Only one count was recorded for this clone. In nucleotides, the CDR3 is TGTGCCAGCAGTCTATACGGGGGTGGCGGGGAGCTGTTTTTT. Translated: CASSLYGGGGELFF. The chain has TRBV11-2 and TRBJ2-2; TRBD2 might be the D (6 bases). V lost 6 bases to trimming and J lost 7 bases, with 15 bases between them. The CDR3 has 14 amino acids. Germline CDR1 reads SGHAT; CDR2 reads FQNNGV.

The chain recombines TRBV9 with TRBJ2-1; weak D call: TRBD1 (5 bases). Trimming cost V 0 bases and J 4 bases, with 11 bases left between them. Germline CDR1 SGDLS, CDR2 YYNGEE. This CDR3 region has 15 residues. The CDR3 here is CASSVEGARYNEQFF. CDR3 coding DNA: TGTGCCAGCAGCGTAGAAGGGGCACGATACAATGAGCAGTTCTTC.

This clone occurred once. The rearrangement joins TRBV7-9 to TRBJ2-4; possibly TRBD2 for D (5 bases). The CDR3 covers 14 residues. Trimming left V 1 base short and J 5 bases short, with 9 bases between. The germline V gene has CDR1 SEHNR and CDR2 FQNEAQ (reference sequence). This chain's CDR3 is CASSLDGVQNIQYF. The CDR3 nucleotides are TGTGCCAGCAGCTTAGACGGGGTCCAAAACATTCAGTACTTC.

This clone is a singleton in its sample. V usage is TRBV28 and J usage is TRBJ1-2; the D is unclear. Per germline, CDR1 MDHEN and CDR2 SYDVKM. This CDR3 is built from 14 residues. The V gene lost 4 bases and the J gene lost 5 bases, with 14 bases spanning the gap. CDR3 DNA: TGTGCCAGCAGTTCTCAAGCGACTGCTTATGGCTACACCTTC. The encoded protein is CASSSQATAYGYTF.

This clone has only one observation. The CDR3 region has the DNA TGTGCCAGCAGCCGCGGACTAGCGGGGGCCGGATCTAGCACAGATACGCAGTATTTT. It encodes CASSRGLAGAGSSTDTQYF. V is TRBV7-9 and J is TRBJ2-3; TRBD2 matches 13 bases. CDR1 is SEHNR, CDR2 FQNEAQ, per germline (reference sequence). V trimming: 5 bases; J trimming: 0 bases; junction bases outside the gene matches: 11. This CDR3 has 19 amino acids.

This chain uses TRBV30 with TRBJ2-1; no firm D call. Trimming cost V 3 bases and J 4 bases, with 10 bases left between them. CDR1 and CDR2 (germline): GTSNPN, SVGIG (reference sequence). The CDR3 is 13 residues long. The CDR3 nucleotides are TGTGCCTGGAGATCGGGTCCTTACAATGAGCAGTTCTTC. Protein sequence: CAWRSGPYNEQFF.

This chain joins TRBV4-1 and TRBJ2-7, with D perhaps TRBD1 (6 bases). V was shortened by 0 bases and J by 4 bases, with 10 bases between the two germline ends. The CDR3 consists of 14 residues. Germline CDR1 is MGHRA and CDR2 is YSYEKL. The CDR3 region is CASSQDPGTYEQYF. As DNA, the CDR3 is TGCGCCAGCAGCCAAGATCCAGGGACATACGAGCAGTACTTC.

This clone was detected only once. This sequence joins TRBV6-2 or TRBV6-3 and TRBJ1-5; TRBD1 agrees at 7 bases. In germline, CDR1 is MNHEY, CDR2 SVGEGT. CDR3 length: 15 residues. Trimming took 5 bases from V and 3 from J; bases not matched to a gene: 7. The CDR3 region has the DNA TGTGCCAGCAGTCCCCGACAGGGCTTCAATCAGCCCCAGCATTTT. Its protein is CASSPRQGFNQPQHF.

V and J are TRBV28 and TRBJ1-2; TRBD1 agrees at 7 bases. Germline loops: CDR1 MDHEN, CDR2 SYDVKM. Trimming at V came to 5 bases and at J to 6 bases, leaving 6 bases not matched to a gene. This CDR3 contains 13 residues. The CDR3 sequence is CASSPTGQDGYTF. The CDR3, as DNA: TGTGCCAGCAGTCCGACAGGGCAGGATGGCTACACCTTC.

In DNA, the CDR3 is TGTGCCTGGAGTGTTGGTAACGCAGGTGAAAAACTGTTTTTT. Amino acid sequence: CAWSVGNAGEKLFF. This chain connects TRBV30 to TRBJ1-4; D call uncertain. Trimming removed 0 bases from V and 7 bases from J, with 12 bases in between. The germline gives CDR1 GTSNPN, CDR2 SVGIG (reference sequence). This CDR3 comprises 14 residues.

The CDR3, as DNA: TGTGCCAGCAGCTTACCCCAGGGATCCTACGAGCAGTACTTC. Translating gives CASSLPQGSYEQYF. The chain couples TRBV11-2 to TRBJ2-7; D may be TRBD1 (5 bases). V lost 2 bases to trimming and J lost 1 base, with 9 bases between them. This CDR3 region has 14 residues. Germline CDR1 reads SGHAT; CDR2 reads FQNNGV.

This clone was picked up one time. The chain is built from TRBV30 and TRBJ1-1, with a weak D call TRBD1 (6 bases). Germline V gene data show CDR1 as GTSNPN and CDR2 as SVGIG (reference sequence). V lost 3 bases to trimming and J lost 4 bases, with 12 bases between them. This CDR3 is 13 amino acids long. CDR3 amino acids: CAWSEQGPTEAFF. Written as DNA, the CDR3 is TGTGCCTGGAGCGAACAGGGCCCCACTGAAGCTTTCTTT. The entire variable domain, with the rest obtained from reference TRBV30 and TRBJ1-1, is as follows: SQTIHQWPATLVQPVGSPLSLECTVEGTSNPNLYWYRQAAGRGLQLLFYSVGIGQISSEVPQNLSASRPQDRQFILSSKKLLLSDSGFYLCAWSEQGPTEAFFGQGTRLTVV.

The V call is TRBV7-3, the J call TRBJ2-7, with TRBD1 matching 11 bases. The CDR3 sequence is 15 residues long. The V segment lost 4 bases and the J segment 5 bases; nucleotides outside the gene matches: 7. Germline V lookup: CDR1 SGHTA, CDR2 FQGTGA. The CDR3 here is CASSSDRGPTNEQYF. The CDR3 DNA sequence: TGTGCCAGCAGCTCGGACAGGGGGCCAACCAACGAGCAGTACTTC.

The chain has TRBV7-3 and TRBJ2-1, with 12 nucleotides matching TRBD2. This CDR3 comprises 15 residues. Germline CDR1 SGHTA, CDR2 FQGTGA. V trimming: 5 bases; J trimming: 6 bases; junction bases outside the gene matches: 5. As DNA, the CDR3 is TGTGCCAGCAGCACGACTAGCGGGAGTTCCAATGAGCAGTTCTTC. The encoded protein is CASSTTSGSSNEQFF.

The genes are TRBV30 and TRBJ1-3; TRBD1 might be the D (5 bases). The CDR3 has 15 amino acids. The V gene's germline CDR1 is GTSNPN and CDR2 SVGIG (reference sequence). V lost 8 bases to trimming and J lost 0 bases, with 17 bases between them. CDR3 protein: CAGRDLLSSGNTIYF. In nucleotides, the CDR3 is TGTGCCGGGCGGGACTTACTGAGCTCTGGAAACACCATATATTTT.